This is a list of T cell receptor beta chains from one sample in a study of somatic mutations in cytotoxic T cells in rheumatoid arthritis. Measured with immunoSEQ multiplex PCR; TCRdb has only the in-frame clones, and not every one. The sample gives more than 15,000 clones, around 79% of which show up once; roughly 23% is in the top ten. Sample: CD8+ T cells sorted from blood. All receptors come from a woman aged 60 to 75 in good health. Each CDR3 is given with its conserved first and last residue. The D gene is left open where the match is weak. Only some rows state a clone size, as once, few, many or a class for expanded clones.

>.|TRBJ1-2|.|TRBV6-1
TGTGCCAGCAGTGTTCGGGGGACGGCAACTAACTATGGCTACACCTTC
CASSVRGTATNYGYTF
>.|TRBJ1-2|.|TRBV27
TGTGCCACCGCTCCGGGGGTGAGGAATGGCTACACCTTC
CATAPGVRNGYTF
>few|TRBJ1-1|.|TRBV9
TGTGCCAGCAGCGTAGACTGGAACACTGAAGCTTTCTTT
CASSVDWNTEAFF
>.|TRBJ1-1|TRBD1|TRBV7-9
TGTGCCAGCAGCTTACCGACAGGGGCTGGCACTGAAGCTTTCTTT
CASSLPTGAGTEAFF
>.|TRBJ2-7|TRBD2|TRBV6-5
TGTGCCAGCAGTTACGCGGGAGCGACCTACGAGCAGTACTTC
CASSYAGATYEQYF
>.|TRBJ2-1|.|TRBV7-9
TGTGCCAGCAGCTCAAGGACACTCAACAATGAGCAGTTCTTC
CASSSRTLNNEQFF
>.|TRBJ1-2|.|TRBV25-1
TGTGCCAGCAGTGAAGAGTACGGTCCTTACACCTTC
CASSEEYGPYTF
>few|TRBJ1-2|.|TRBV19
TGTGCCAGTAGTATAAGAGGTCGGAACTATGGCTACACCTTC
CASSIRGRNYGYTF
>.|TRBJ2-7|TRBD1|TRBV28
TGTGCCAGCAAGGTACTACAGGGGGCGCACAGCGAGCAGTACTTC
CASKVLQGAHSEQYF
>.|TRBJ2-1|TRBD1|TRBV6-4
TGTGCCAGCAGTGACTCTGGGACAGGGGATTACAATGAGCAGTTCTTC
CASSDSGTGDYNEQFF
>.|TRBJ2-7|.|TRBV5-8
TGTGCCAGCAGCTTGGGACAGGTTCTCTCGGGGACCGAGCAGTACTTC
CASSLGQVLSGTEQYF
>.|TRBJ1-3|.|TRBV2
TGTGCCAGCATGGAGGCTAGTGGAAACACCATATATTTT
CASMEASGNTIYF
>.|TRBJ2-7|.|TRBV4-1
TGCGCCAGCAGCCAAGGGAAGGGCTACGAGCAGTACTTC
CASSQGKGYEQYF
>.|TRBJ2-7|.|TRBV6-5
TGTGCCAGCAGTTACGCCTACGAGCAGTACTTC
CASSYAYEQYF
>.|TRBJ2-1|TRBD2|TRBV7-9
TGTGCCAGCAGAGCGGGAGGAGGTGGAAATGAGCAGTTCTTC
CASRAGGGGNEQFF
>.|TRBJ1-2|.|TRBV6-5
TGTGCCAGCAGTTGGACAAACTATGGCTACACCTTC
CASSWTNYGYTF
>.|TRBJ2-7|.|TRBV29-1
TGCAGCGTTAAGCGCGGAGGGCTCCAGACCTACGAGCAGTACTTC
CSVKRGGLQTYEQYF
>.|TRBJ2-7|.|TRBV27
TGTGCCAGCAGTTTATCAGGGTTTAACTACGAGCAGTACTTC
CASSLSGFNYEQYF
>.|TRBJ1-4|TRBD1|TRBV5-1
TGCGCCAGCAGCGCTCGGGACAGGGGAAAACTGTTTTTT
CASSARDRGKLFF
>.|TRBJ2-2|TRBD2|TRBV7-7
TGTGCCAGCAGCTGGGGGACTAGCGGAAACACCGGGGAGCTGTTTTTT
CASSWGTSGNTGELFF
>.|TRBJ2-1|.|TRBV29-1
TGCAGCGTTGAAGATCTGGGGGGTGAGCAGTTCTTC
CSVEDLGGEQFF
>.|TRBJ1-2|.|TRBV9
TGTGCCAGCACGGGAAACTATGGCTACACCTTC
CASTGNYGYTF
>once|TRBJ1-1|.|TRBV14
TGTGCCAGCAGCCAACGGCCAGGGCGAGGGAACACTGAAGCTTTCTTT
CASSQRPGRGNTEAFF
>.|TRBJ1-1|.|TRBV27
TGTGCCAGCAGCTCGAATCTCGGGGACACTGAAGCTTTCTTT
CASSSNLGDTEAFF
>few|TRBJ1-5|TRBD1|TRBV28
TGTGCCAGCAGTCCCTACAGGGGCGGCAATCAGCCCCAGCATTTT
CASSPYRGGNQPQHF
>.|TRBJ1-2|.|TRBV20-1
TGCAGTGCTAGAGAGGGCTATGGCTACACCTTC
CSAREGYGYTF
>.|TRBJ2-1|.|TRBV27
TGTGCCAGCAGTTTATCGTACAGCTACTCCTACAATGAGCAGTTCTTC
CASSLSYSYSYNEQFF
>.|TRBJ2-5|.|TRBV5-1
TGCGCCAGCAGCTCAGGCCCGCAAGAGACCCAGTACTTC
CASSSGPQETQYF
>few|TRBJ1-2|TRBD1|TRBV27
TGTGCCAGCAGCCTCGGACAGGGGGCGCGGGGCTACACCTTC
CASSLGQGARGYTF
>.|TRBJ2-1|TRBD2|TRBV6-5
TGTGCCAGCAAGCCCGGGAGGGATTACTACAATGAGCAGTTCTTC
CASKPGRDYYNEQFF
>.|TRBJ2-5|.|TRBV7-6
TGTGCCAGCAGCCCCAGTGAGGGGACGCTCGAGACCCAGTACTTC
CASSPSEGTLETQYF
>.|TRBJ1-1|.|TRBV9
TGTGCCAGCAGCGGTGGAGGGAACACTGAAGCTTTCTTT
CASSGGGNTEAFF
>.|TRBJ1-2|TRBD1|TRBV11-2
TGTGCCAGCAGCTTACTTGGGACAGGGAGTATCTATGGCTACACCTTC
CASSLLGTGSIYGYTF
>once|TRBJ2-5|.|TRBV11-1
TGTGCCAGCAGCTTAGGTAGGGGGGAGAAAGAGACCCAGTACTTC
CASSLGRGEKETQYF
>.|TRBJ2-2|.|TRBV5-4
TGTGCCAGCAGCGCCAGTCCGAACACCGGGGAGCTGTTTTTT
CASSASPNTGELFF
>.|TRBJ2-1|.|TRBV11-3
TGTGCCAGCAGCGGGGAAGAAAGTAAGAGGGAGCAGTTCTTC
CASSGEESKREQFF
>.|TRBJ2-7|.|TRBV27
TGTGCCAGCAGCCACACGGCGGCGGGCGAGCAGTACTTC
CASSHTAAGEQYF
>few|TRBJ1-1|.|TRBV7-7
TGTGCCAGCAGCCGAGGTGTTAAGGCCACTGAAGCTTTCTTT
CASSRGVKATEAFF
>.|TRBJ1-1|.|TRBV27
TGTGCCAGCAGTTCGGATACAGAGAACACTGAAGCTTTCTTT
CASSSDTENTEAFF
>.|TRBJ2-1|.|TRBV12-5
TGTGCTAGTGGTTTGGTCCTAGCACCAAATGAGCAGTTCTTC
CASGLVLAPNEQFF